Shown below are 18 T cell receptor beta chains from a single sample sequenced in a study of blood T cell repertoires in COVID-19. Repertoires were generated with immunoSEQ multiplex PCR, while TCRdb's copy carries only in-frame clones and drops some. The repertoire has approximately 140,000 clones, 65% to 85% of them found once; the top ten carry around 9.5%. Sequenced input: peripheral blood. The receptors stem from a man aged 30 to 45 with COVID-19, enrolled during active disease.

The chain employs TRBV29-1 and TRBJ1-5; 7 nucleotides line up with TRBD1. The CDR3 extends over 14 amino acids. V lost 4 bases, J lost 3 bases, and 6 bases stayed unmatched. Germline values: CDR1 SQVTM, CDR2 ANQGSEA. In nucleotides, the CDR3 is TGCAGCGTTGGAACAGGGGCCCTCAATCAGCCCCAGCATTTT. Encoded protein: CSVGTGALNQPQHF.

J is TRBJ2-1 and V is TRBV3-1 (or the pseudogene TRBV3-2), with TRBD2 as a possible D gene (6 bases). The germline gives CDR1 LGHDT, CDR2 YNNKEL (reference sequence). The CDR3 sequence is 16 residues long. With 5 bases removed from V and 0 bases from J, the gap between germline ends came to 14 bases. The CDR3 nucleotides read TGTGCCAGCAGCGGGGGGACTTCGAGCTCCTACAATGAGCAGTTCTTC. Translating it yields CASSGGTSSSYNEQFF.

This sequence joins TRBV30 and TRBJ2-3; D may be TRBD2 (6 bases). CDR1 is GTSNPN, CDR2 SVGIG, per germline (reference sequence). There are 17 residues in the CDR3. The ends were cut back, 3 bases at V and 1 base at J, with 20 bases in the middle. The CDR3: CAWRVPGLRPGTDTQYF. DNA for the CDR3: TGTGCCTGGAGGGTCCCGGGACTTCGACCTGGCACAGATACGCAGTATTTT. The full variable domain, completed using reference TRBV30 and TRBJ2-3, is SQTIHQWPATLVQPVGSPLSLECTVEGTSNPNLYWYRQAAGRGLQLLFYSVGIGQISSEVPQNLSASRPQDRQFILSSKKLLLSDSGFYLCAWRVPGLRPGTDTQYFGPGTRLTVL.

J is TRBJ2-2 and V is TRBV5-4; 8 nucleotides align to TRBD1. The CDR3 spans 16 residues. V shed 0 bases and J 5 bases; nucleotides not matched to a gene: 6. Germline CDR1 is SGHNT and CDR2 is YYREEE (reference sequence). CDR3 loop: CASSLAAGGGTGELFF. The CDR3 coding sequence is TGTGCCAGCAGCTTGGCCGCAGGGGGCGGGACCGGGGAGCTGTTTTTT.

The chain is built from TRBV19 and TRBJ1-2, with 9 bases that match TRBD1. The CDR3 totals 12 residues. Germline lookup yields CDR1 LNHDA and CDR2 SQIVND (reference sequence). The junction had 2 bases not matched to a gene; V was cut back by 5 bases and J by 7 bases. CDR3 region: CASSEGQGGYTF. In nucleotides, the CDR3 is TGTGCCAGTAGTGAGGGACAGGGTGGCTACACCTTC.

This clone was picked up a small number of times. The rearrangement links TRBV6-5 to TRBJ2-3, with D hard to call. The germline V gene encodes CDR1 MNHEY and CDR2 SVGAGI. The CDR3 has 13 residues. Trimming removed 4 bases at V and 4 bases at J, with 9 bases between. CDR3 coding DNA: TGTGCCAGCAGTTTACGCCGAGCAGATACGCAGTATTTT. It yields the protein CASSLRRADTQYF.

The chain employs TRBV28 and TRBJ2-5; TRBD2 aligns across 10 bases. CDR1 is MDHEN and CDR2 is SYDVKM in the germline V gene. The CDR3 consists of 14 residues. V lost 5 bases and J lost 4; bases outside the gene matches: 4. The CDR3 loop is CASSRSSGGETQYF. The CDR3 coding sequence is TGTGCCAGCAGTCGCTCTAGCGGGGGAGAGACCCAGTACTTC.

The rearrangement uses TRBV7-3 and TRBJ2-1, with TRBD2 matching over 10 bases. V was pared by 6 bases and J by 4 bases, with 6 bases of the junction left unmatched. Germline CDR1 is SGHTA and CDR2 is FQGTGA. The CDR3 sequence is 15 residues long. CDR3 DNA sequence: TGTGCCAGCAGTCTACTAGCGGGACCTTACAATGAGCAGTTCTTC. Residues: CASSLLAGPYNEQFF. Looking up the rest from reference TRBV7-3 and TRBJ2-1 gives the full variable domain: GAGVSQTPSNKVTEKGKYVELRCDPISGHTALYWYRQSLGQGPEFLIYFQGTGAADDSGLPNDRFFAVRPEGSVSTLKIQRTERGDSAVYLCASSLLAGPYNEQFFGPGTRLTVL.

The chain joins TRBV6-5 to TRBJ2-7, with D uncertain. Germline CDR1 reads MNHEY; CDR2 reads SVGAGI. The V and J ends lost 7 bases and 4 bases respectively, with 11 bases between them. The CDR3 has 12 residues. CDR3 loop: CASTSNVYEQYF. DNA for the CDR3: TGTGCCAGCACCAGTAACGTTTACGAGCAGTACTTC.

J is TRBJ1-6 and V is TRBV3-1 (or the pseudogene TRBV3-2); D might be TRBD1 (6 bases). Germline loops: CDR1 LGHDT, CDR2 YNNKEL (reference sequence). The CDR3 contains 12 residues. V lost 6 bases, J lost 10 bases, and 10 bases lay in between. The DNA of the CDR3 is TGTGCCAGCAGGGGGACACAATCACCCCTCCACTTT. This sequence encodes CASRGTQSPLHF.

This rearrangement joins TRBV11-1 to TRBJ2-3, with 9 positions matching TRBD1. J gave up 5 bases and V 5 bases, and 8 bases lay outside the gene matches. The CDR3 has 15 residues. CDR1 and CDR2 (germline): SGHAT, FQDESV (reference sequence). This chain's CDR3 is CASSREGTGQDTQYF. CDR3 DNA sequence: TGTGCCAGCAGCCGGGAAGGGACAGGGCAAGATACGCAGTATTTT.

This clone was recorded once. V is TRBV23-1 and J is TRBJ1-1; D is unclear. TRBV23-1 has ORF status, its function being uncertain. The CDR3 loop spans 12 amino acids. The V end was cut by 7 bases, the J end by 4 bases, with 10 bases between. The CDR3 sequence: CASTPGSTEAFF. In DNA form, the CDR3 reads TGCGCCAGCACCCCGGGGTCCACTGAAGCTTTCTTT.

On this clone itself: Other DNA sequences from this sample encode an identical CDR3 as well. The chain carries TRBV4-1 and TRBJ2-3; the match to TRBD1 covers 12 bases. J gave up 3 bases and V 4 bases, and 8 bases lay outside the gene matches. CDR1 and CDR2 (germline): MGHRA, YSYEKL. The CDR3 length is 17 residues. The CDR3 region is CASSPSGTGGLTDTQYF. CDR3 DNA sequence: TGCGCCAGCAGCCCCTCCGGGACAGGGGGCCTGACAGATACGCAGTATTTT.

The genes are TRBV7-2 and TRBJ2-5; possible D gene TRBD2, 6 bases. With 3 bases removed from V and 6 bases from J, the gap between germline ends came to 14 bases. The germline CDR1 and CDR2 sequences are SGHTA and FQGNSA. The CDR3 runs to 14 residues. The CDR3 bases are TGTGCCAGCAGCTTTTCCGGGAGTAAAAAGACCCAGTACTTC. Translating gives CASSFSGSKKTQYF.

The chain employs TRBV25-1 and TRBJ2-1, with TRBD1 as a possible D gene (5 bases). Between the trimmed V and J ends, which lost 3 bases and 10 bases, there was a span of 16 bases. CDR1 and CDR2 from the germline V gene are MGHDK and SYGVNS. The CDR3 totals 14 residues. CDR3 in amino acids: CASSEPGPPGEQFF. In nucleotides, the CDR3 is TGTGCCAGCAGTGAGCCAGGACCCCCAGGGGAGCAGTTCTTC.

The V and J genes are TRBV28 and TRBJ1-6; D perhaps matches TRBD1 (6 bases). V gave up 6 bases and J gave up 5 bases, with 17 bases separating them. The CDR3 runs 16 residues. Germline V lookup: CDR1 MDHEN, CDR2 SYDVKM. CDR3 in amino acids: CASSLRGGLNNSPLHF. DNA of the CDR3: TGTGCCAGCAGCTTGAGGGGGGGGCTTAATAATTCACCCCTCCACTTT. Together with reference TRBV28 and TRBJ1-6, the CDR3 gives the full variable domain: DVKVTQSSRYLVKRTGEKVFLECVQDMDHENMFWYRQDPGLGLRLIYFSYDVKMKEKGDIPEGYSVSREKKERFSLILESASTNQTSMYLCASSLRGGLNNSPLHFGNGTRLTVT.

This clone turned up a few times. V gene TRBV6-5 combines with J gene TRBJ1-1; unclear D gene. The CDR3 totals 14 residues. The germline V gene has CDR1 MNHEY and CDR2 SVGAGI. V was shortened by 2 bases and J by 4 bases, with 11 bases between the two germline ends. The CDR3 DNA follows: TGTGCCAGCAGTTACGGGGAGGGTAGCACTGAAGCTTTCTTT. Protein sequence: CASSYGEGSTEAFF.

The rearrangement links TRBV2 to TRBJ1-2; D remains ambiguous. V was cut by 7 bases and J by 2 bases, with 11 bases left in between. From germline, CDR1 is SNHLY and CDR2 FYNNEI. The CDR3 loop spans 13 amino acids. The CDR3 region has the DNA TGTGCCAGCACTATAGGCAGGAACTATGGCTACACCTTC. Its translation: CASTIGRNYGYTF.